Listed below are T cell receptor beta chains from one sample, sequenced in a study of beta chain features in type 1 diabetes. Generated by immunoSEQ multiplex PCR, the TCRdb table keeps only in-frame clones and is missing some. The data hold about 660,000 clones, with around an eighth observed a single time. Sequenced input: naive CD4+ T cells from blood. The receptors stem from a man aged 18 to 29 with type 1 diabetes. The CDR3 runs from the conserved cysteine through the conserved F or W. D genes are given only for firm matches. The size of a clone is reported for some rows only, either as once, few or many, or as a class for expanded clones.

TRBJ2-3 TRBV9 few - TGTGCCAGCAGCGTAGGGGGAGATACGCAGTATTTT CASSVGGDTQYF
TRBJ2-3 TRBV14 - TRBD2 TGTGCCAGCAGCCAATCACTAGCGGCTCTGGAAGATACGCAGTATTTT CASSQSLAALEDTQYF
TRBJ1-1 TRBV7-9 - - TGTGCCAGCAGCTTCTTCCCCGGAGAAGCTTTCTTT CASSFFPGEAFF
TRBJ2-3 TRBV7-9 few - TGTGCCAGCACTTTCCATACCTCCACAGATACGCAGTATTTT CASTFHTSTDTQYF
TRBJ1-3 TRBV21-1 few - - CASSKKVGQGSGNTIYF
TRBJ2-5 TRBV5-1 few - TGCGCCAGCAGCTTGGGATCAGAGACCCAGTACTTC CASSLGSETQYF
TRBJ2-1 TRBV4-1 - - TGCGCCAGCAGCCAAGTGAGCCAGCCCAATGAGCAGTTCTTC CASSQVSQPNEQFF
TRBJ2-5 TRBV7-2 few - TGTGCCAGCAGTCTACAGGGATCCCAAGAGACCCAGTACTTC CASSLQGSQETQYF
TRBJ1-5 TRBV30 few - TGTGCCTGGGGCCTGGGACCATATAGCAATCAGCCCCAGCATTTT CAWGLGPYSNQPQHF
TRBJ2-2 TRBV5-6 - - TGTGCCAGCAGCTTACTCCCCGGGGAGCTGTTTTTT CASSLLPGELFF
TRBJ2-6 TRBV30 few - TGTGCTTCTGGGGCCAACGTCCTGACTTTC CASGANVLTF
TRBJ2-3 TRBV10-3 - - TGTGCCACTGGTGCCCTTCTAGCGACAAGCACAGATACGCAGTATTTT CATGALLATSTDTQYF
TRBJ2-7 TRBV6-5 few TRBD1 TGTGCCAGCACCCCCTTACAGGGGATTGCCTACGAGCAGTACTTC CASTPLQGIAYEQYF
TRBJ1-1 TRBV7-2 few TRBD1 TGTGCCAGCAGCTTAGACACAGGGGGGGCTTTCTTT CASSLDTGGAFF
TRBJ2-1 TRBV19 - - TGTGCCAGCGGGAGCCCCTACAATGAGCAGTTCTTC CASGSPYNEQFF
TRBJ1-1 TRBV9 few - TGTGCCAGCAGCGCTGGGCCAGGGTGGGGGAAGACTGAAGCTTTCTTT CASSAGPGWGKTEAFF
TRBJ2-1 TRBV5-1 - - TGCGCCAGCAGCTTGGGGCCAGGGAACAATGAGCAGTTCTTC CASSLGPGNNEQFF
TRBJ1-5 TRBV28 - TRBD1 TGTGCCAGCAGTTTTGCGGACAGGGGGCTTCAGCCCCAGCATTTT CASSFADRGLQPQHF
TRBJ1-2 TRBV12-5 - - TGTGCTAGTGGGACAGTCTATGGCTACACCTTC CASGTVYGYTF
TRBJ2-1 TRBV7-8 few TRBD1 TGTGCCAGCAGCCGACCGAGGACAGGGCGTAATGAGCAGTTCTTC CASSRPRTGRNEQFF
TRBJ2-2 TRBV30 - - TGTGCCTGGGGTAGAGTGGGAGCCGGGGAGCTGTTTTTT CAWGRVGAGELFF
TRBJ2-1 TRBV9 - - TGTGCCCTTACAGTAGCCAATGAGCAGTTCTTC CALTVANEQFF
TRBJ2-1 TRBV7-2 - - TGTGCCAGCAGAGCCCATACTAAGCAGTTCTTC CASRAHTKQFF
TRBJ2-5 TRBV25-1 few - TGTGCCAGCAGTGAACCAGACCAAGAGACCCAGTACTTC CASSEPDQETQYF
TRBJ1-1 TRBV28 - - TGTGCCAGCAGTTTATATAGCACTGAAGCTTTCTTT CASSLYSTEAFF
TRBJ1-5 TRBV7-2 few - TGTGCCAGCAGCCCAGGTAGTAATCAGCCCCAGCATTTT CASSPGSNQPQHF
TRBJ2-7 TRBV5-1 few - TGCGCCAGCAGCGGATCTTACTACGAGCAGTACTTC CASSGSYYEQYF